One and the same sample provided the 28 T cell receptor beta chains below, sequenced in a study of blood T cell repertoires in COVID-19. Generated by immunoSEQ multiplex PCR, the TCRdb table keeps only in-frame clones and is missing some. The sample gives over 55,000 clones, roughly 80% of which show up once; roughly 41% is in the top ten. Sequencing was carried out using peripheral blood. The receptor source for this set is a human donor in a cohort sampled during active COVID-19.

The chain has TRBV18 and TRBJ1-4; 7 nucleotides align to TRBD1. V lost 2 bases and J lost 0; bases outside the gene matches: 3. There are 16 residues in the CDR3. Germline lookup yields CDR1 KGHSH and CDR2 LQKENI. CDR3: CASSPGDRATNEKLFF. The DNA of the CDR3 is TGTGCCAGCTCACCAGGGGACAGAGCAACTAATGAAAAACTGTTTTTT.

The chain links TRBV9 to TRBJ2-7; 7 nucleotides agree with TRBD1. The germline V gene encodes CDR1 SGDLS and CDR2 YYNGEE. The CDR3 runs to 14 residues. V shed 3 bases and J 4 bases; nucleotides not matched to a gene: 7. The CDR3 bases are TGTGCCAGCAGCGCGGACAGGAAAAATTACGAGCAGTACTTC. Translation: CASSADRKNYEQYF.

This chain uses TRBV18 with TRBJ2-7, with D possibly being TRBD1 (6 bases). Germline assignment: CDR1 KGHSH and CDR2 LQKENI. This CDR3 comprises 16 residues. V dropped 3 bases and J dropped 0 bases, with 15 bases sitting between them. The CDR3 protein is CASSPSRTASSYEQYF. CDR3 DNA: TGTGCCAGCTCACCCTCTAGGACAGCCAGCTCCTACGAGCAGTACTTC. Filled out from reference TRBV18 and TRBJ2-7, the complete variable domain reads NAGVMQNPRHLVRRRGQEARLRCSPMKGHSHVYWYRQLPEEGLKFMVYLQKENIIDESGMPKERFSAEFPKEGPSILRIQQVVRGDSAAYFCASSPSRTASSYEQYFGPGTRLTVT.

The CDR3 sequence: CAFSGGSYNEQFF. In DNA, the CDR3 is TGTGCCTTTAGCGGGGGGTCCTACAATGAGCAGTTCTTC. The V call is TRBV30, the J call TRBJ2-1, with 10 bases identical to TRBD2. Per germline, CDR1 GTSNPN and CDR2 SVGIG (reference sequence). The CDR3 loop spans 13 amino acids. V dropped 7 bases and J dropped 1; count of bases not matched to a gene: 1.

V usage is TRBV4-1 and J usage is TRBJ2-7, with D unresolved. The germline V gene encodes CDR1 MGHRA and CDR2 YSYEKL. Trimming stripped 1 base from V and 0 bases from J, with 16 bases between. The CDR3 covers 17 residues. The CDR3 region is CASSQGGSLPSSYEQYF. As DNA, the CDR3 is TGCGCCAGCAGCCAAGGAGGCTCGCTACCGAGCTCCTACGAGCAGTACTTC.

The chain joins TRBV18 to TRBJ2-7, with TRBD2 as a possible D gene (6 bases). Germline CDR1 and CDR2: KGHSH and LQKENI. CDR3 length equals 14 residues. V shed 3 bases and J shed 3 bases, with 12 bases lying between them. CDR3 region: CASSPRDLRYEQYF. CDR3 DNA sequence: TGTGCCAGCTCACCGCGGGACCTCCGCTACGAGCAGTACTTC. The full variable domain, its missing parts supplied by reference TRBV18 and TRBJ2-7, is NAGVMQNPRHLVRRRGQEARLRCSPMKGHSHVYWYRQLPEEGLKFMVYLQKENIIDESGMPKERFSAEFPKEGPSILRIQQVVRGDSAAYFCASSPRDLRYEQYFGPGTRLTVT.

This sequence joins TRBV7-2 and TRBJ2-5; the D gene is possibly TRBD2 (7 bases). CDR3 length equals 14 residues. The germline V gene encodes CDR1 SGHTA and CDR2 FQGNSA. Trimming removed 5 bases from V and 4 bases from J, with 14 bases in between. The CDR3 DNA reads as TGTGCCAGCAGCAACACAGGGAGGGGAGAGACCCAGTACTTC. Its protein product is CASSNTGRGETQYF.

The chain joins TRBV9 to TRBJ2-5; TRBD2 agrees at 11 bases. This CDR3 has 14 residues. The J segment lost 5 bases and the V segment lost 3 bases, leaving 3 bases of the junction unmatched. In germline, CDR1 is SGDLS, CDR2 YYNGEE. Written as DNA, the CDR3 is TGTGCCAGCAGCGCCGGGACTAGCGGCGAGACCCAGTACTTC. It translates to CASSAGTSGETQYF.

Points on this clone: Other DNA sequences in the sample encode the same CDR3. The rearrangement uses TRBV28 and TRBJ1-2; weak D call: TRBD1 (6 bases). Per the germline V gene, CDR1 is MDHEN and CDR2 is SYDVKM. V was trimmed by 3 bases and J by 1 base, leaving 9 bases between them. The CDR3 length is 14 residues. The CDR3 DNA reads TGTGCCAGCAGTTTTCTAGGGGGTAACTATGGCTACACCTTC. It translates to CASSFLGGNYGYTF.

V and J are TRBV6-2 or TRBV6-3 and TRBJ2-4, with D possibly TRBD1 on 5 matching bases. CDR3 length: 17 amino acids. Trimming shortened V by 3 bases and J by 1 base, and 16 bases separated the two germline ends. The germline CDR1 and CDR2 sequences are MNHEY and SVGEGT. For the CDR3, the DNA is TGTGCCAGCAGTTATCCCCGGCAGGGCGTCGCCAAAAACATTCAGTACTTC. Translating gives CASSYPRQGVAKNIQYF.

The chain recombines TRBV5-1 with TRBJ2-7; D is perhaps TRBD1 (7 bases). Per the germline V gene, CDR1 is SGHRS and CDR2 is YFSETQ. This CDR3 has 15 residues. Trimming left V 4 bases short and J 1 base short, with 15 bases between. CDR3 sequence (DNA): TGCGCCAGCAGCAACCCGACAGGGAGGTCCTACGAGCAGTACTTC. Amino acids: CASSNPTGRSYEQYF.

The chain is built from TRBV12-3 or TRBV12-4 and TRBJ2-5; D is undetermined. The CDR3 totals 13 residues. With 3 bases removed from V and 1 base from J, the gap between germline ends came to 6 bases. DNA of the CDR3: TGTGCCAGCAGTTTTCACAGCCAAGAGACCCAGTACTTC. It yields the protein CASSFHSQETQYF.

This chain joins TRBV11-2 and TRBJ2-3, with D unclear. The CDR3 totals 17 residues. Germline V lookup: CDR1 SGHAT, CDR2 FQNNGV. V shed 0 bases and J shed 0 bases, with 13 bases lying between them. The CDR3 loop reads CASSLDSNAPSTDTQYF. For the CDR3, the DNA is TGTGCCAGCAGCTTAGATAGTAACGCGCCTAGCACAGATACGCAGTATTTT.

The chain couples TRBV5-4 to TRBJ2-3, with 7 bases lining up with TRBD1. The CDR3 is 14 residues long. The germline V gene encodes CDR1 SGHNT and CDR2 YYREEE (reference sequence). The J segment lost 4 bases and the V segment lost 2 bases, leaving 4 bases of the junction unmatched. DNA for the CDR3: TGTGCCAGCAGCTTAGGGACAGCACCAGATACGCAGTATTTT. Protein product: CASSLGTAPDTQYF. Using reference TRBV5-4 and TRBJ2-3 for the parts outside the CDR3, the full variable domain is ETGVTQSPTHLIKTRGQQVTLRCSSQSGHNTVSWYQQALGQGPQFIFQYYREEENGRGNFPPRFSGLQFPNYSSELNVNALELDDSALYLCASSLGTAPDTQYFGPGTRLTVL.

The chain employs TRBV2 and TRBJ2-7; a weak D match, TRBD1 (6 bases). This CDR3 is built from 15 residues. CDR1 SNHLY and CDR2 FYNNEI come from the germline V gene. V was cut by 6 bases and J by 2 bases, with 17 bases left in between. The CDR3 nucleotides read TGTGCCAGCAGCTTACAGGGCCGAGGGCCCTACGAGCAGTACTTC. It encodes CASSLQGRGPYEQYF.

The chain employs TRBV30 and TRBJ2-1; the match to TRBD2 covers 9 bases. The ends lost 0 bases at V and 5 bases at J; junction bases unmatched: 5. The CDR3 is made up of 15 amino acids. Germline CDR1 reads GTSNPN; CDR2 reads SVGIG (reference sequence). The CDR3, as DNA: TGTGCCTGGAGTGTAGGACTAGCGAGGAACAATGAGCAGTTCTTC. It encodes CAWSVGLARNNEQFF.

V is TRBV30 and J is TRBJ1-1; D may be TRBD1 (5 bases). There are 12 residues in the CDR3. V lost 4 bases, J lost 0 bases, and 6 bases lay in between. Germline V gives CDR1 GTSNPN, CDR2 SVGIG (reference sequence). The CDR3 sequence is CAWTGMNTEAFF. For the CDR3, the DNA is TGTGCCTGGACAGGGATGAACACTGAAGCTTTCTTT.

A single count supports this clone. The V call is TRBV6-5, the J call TRBJ2-6; D possibly corresponds to TRBD1 (6 bases). The V end was cut by 4 bases, the J end by 2 bases, with 9 bases between. CDR1 and CDR2 from the germline V gene are MNHEY and SVGAGI. This CDR3 has 15 residues. The CDR3 loop reads CASSSRGTGANVLTF. The CDR3 nucleotides read TGTGCCAGCAGTTCCAGGGGCACTGGGGCCAACGTCCTGACTTTC.

The chain carries TRBV5-1 and TRBJ2-3; weak D call: TRBD1 (6 bases). Trimming removed 0 bases from V and 2 bases from J, with 10 bases in between. Germline lookup yields CDR1 SGHRS and CDR2 YFSETQ. CDR3 size: 15 residues. The CDR3 spells CASSLGQVSTDTQYF. CDR3 DNA: TGCGCCAGCAGCTTGGGACAGGTTTCCACAGATACGCAGTATTTT. Full variable domain (rest looked up from reference TRBV5-1 and TRBJ2-3): KAGVTQTPRYLIKTRGQQVTLSCSPISGHRSVSWYQQTPGQGLQFLFEYFSETQRNKGNFPGRFSGRQFSNSRSEMNVSTLELGDSALYLCASSLGQVSTDTQYFGPGTRLTVL.

The J gene is TRBJ2-3, the V gene TRBV4-3; D is unresolved. Trimming removed 1 base at V and 1 base at J, with 9 bases between. CDR3 size: 15 residues. CDR1 is LGHNA, CDR2 YSLEER, per germline. The CDR3 is CASSQGLGGTDTQYF. CDR3 sequence (DNA): TGCGCCAGCAGCCAAGGACTTGGCGGCACAGATACGCAGTATTTT.

This clone has just a few counts. The rearrangement links TRBV18 to TRBJ1-5; D may be TRBD1 (6 bases). The germline CDR1 and CDR2 sequences are KGHSH and LQKENI. V lost 2 bases and J 6 bases, leaving 11 bases between the germline ends. The CDR3 has 14 amino acids. CDR3 sequence: CASSPGGAGQPQHF. The CDR3 DNA is TGTGCCAGCTCACCAGGGGGGGCGGGTCAGCCCCAGCATTTT.

The chain carries TRBV6-5 and TRBJ2-7, with D maybe TRBD2 (5 bases). V was cut by 7 bases and J by 6 bases, with 16 bases left in between. Germline V gene lookup returns CDR1 MNHEY and CDR2 SVGAGI. This CDR3 has 13 residues. CDR3 amino acids: CASTPPGGLEQYF. The CDR3 coding sequence is TGTGCCAGCACTCCCCCCGGCGGGCTCGAGCAGTACTTC.

The genes are TRBV4-2 and TRBJ1-5; 7 bases agree with TRBD1. Germline V gene lookup returns CDR1 LGHNA and CDR2 YNFKEQ. The CDR3 is 17 residues long. The V gene end was trimmed by 4 bases and the J gene end by 2 bases; junction bases not matched to a gene: 11. The CDR3 here is CASSRSQGGEGNQPQHF. The CDR3 nucleotides read TGTGCCAGCAGCCGCTCCCAGGGGGGCGAAGGCAATCAGCCCCAGCATTTT.

The chain recombines TRBV5-4 with TRBJ2-1, with 7 bases lining up with TRBD2. Germline values: CDR1 SGHNT, CDR2 YYREEE (reference sequence). The CDR3 runs 17 residues. The J segment lost 7 bases and the V segment lost 4 bases, leaving 17 bases of the junction unmatched. The CDR3 region is CASSRPWASGLRNEQFF. In DNA form, the CDR3 reads TGTGCCAGCAGCCGACCCTGGGCTAGCGGCCTCAGGAATGAGCAGTTCTTC.

The V and J genes are TRBV7-3 and TRBJ2-3; D call uncertain. The V and J ends lost 4 bases and 0 bases respectively, with 5 bases between them. Germline values: CDR1 SGHTA, CDR2 FQGTGA. This CDR3 is 13 amino acids long. The CDR3 sequence: CASSSVSTDTQYF. Written as DNA, the CDR3 is TGTGCCAGCAGCTCAGTCAGCACAGATACGCAGTATTTT.

The rearrangement links TRBV5-1 to TRBJ1-2; D not resolved. This CDR3 has 17 amino acids. Trimming took off 4 bases at V and 2 bases at J, with 21 bases between the two ends. Germline V CDR1 and CDR2: SGHRS, YFSETQ. The CDR3 spells CASSVGSNTGRNYGYTF. DNA for the CDR3: TGCGCCAGCAGCGTGGGGAGTAACACCGGCCGGAACTATGGCTACACCTTC.

This chain joins TRBV27 and TRBJ2-5; 7 nucleotides match TRBD2. The CDR3 sequence is 14 residues long. V lost 3 bases, J lost 2 bases, and 3 bases stayed unmatched. Germline loops: CDR1 MNHEY, CDR2 SMNVEV (reference sequence). The CDR3 nucleotides read TGTGCCAGCAGTTTGTGGGGGGGACAAGAGACCCAGTACTTC. This translates into CASSLWGGQETQYF.

V and J are TRBV5-1 and TRBJ2-1; 8 bases match TRBD2. The CDR3 covers 17 residues. V shed 3 bases and J 0 bases; nucleotides not matched to a gene: 8. In germline, CDR1 is SGHRS, CDR2 YFSETQ. CDR3 loop: CASSSEERGSSYNEQFF. As DNA, the CDR3 is TGCGCCAGCAGCTCCGAGGAGCGGGGGAGCTCCTACAATGAGCAGTTCTTC.